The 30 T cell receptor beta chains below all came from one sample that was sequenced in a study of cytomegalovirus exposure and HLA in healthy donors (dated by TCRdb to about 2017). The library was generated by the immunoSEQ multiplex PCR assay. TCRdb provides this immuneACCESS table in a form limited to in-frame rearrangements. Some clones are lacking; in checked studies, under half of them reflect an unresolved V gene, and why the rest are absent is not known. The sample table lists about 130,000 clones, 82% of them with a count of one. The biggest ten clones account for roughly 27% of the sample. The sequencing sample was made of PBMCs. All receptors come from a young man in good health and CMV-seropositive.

Written as DNA, the CDR3 is TGTGCCAGCAGTTACGCGGGAGGGTACGAGCAGTACTTC. Amino acid sequence: CASSYAGGYEQYF. This chain connects TRBV6-5 to TRBJ2-7; TRBD2 matches 9 bases. J gave up 4 bases and V 2 bases, and 0 bases lay outside the gene matches. Germline V gives CDR1 MNHEY, CDR2 SVGAGI. This CDR3 has 13 residues.

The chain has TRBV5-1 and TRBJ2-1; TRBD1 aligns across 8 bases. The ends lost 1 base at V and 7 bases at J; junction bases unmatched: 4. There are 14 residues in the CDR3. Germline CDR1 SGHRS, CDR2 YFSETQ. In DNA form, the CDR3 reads TGCGCCAGCAGCTTGCGGACAGGGTCGAATGAGCAGTTCTTC. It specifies CASSLRTGSNEQFF. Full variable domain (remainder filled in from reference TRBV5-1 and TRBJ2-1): KAGVTQTPRYLIKTRGQQVTLSCSPISGHRSVSWYQQTPGQGLQFLFEYFSETQRNKGNFPGRFSGRQFSNSRSEMNVSTLELGDSALYLCASSLRTGSNEQFFGPGTRLTVL.

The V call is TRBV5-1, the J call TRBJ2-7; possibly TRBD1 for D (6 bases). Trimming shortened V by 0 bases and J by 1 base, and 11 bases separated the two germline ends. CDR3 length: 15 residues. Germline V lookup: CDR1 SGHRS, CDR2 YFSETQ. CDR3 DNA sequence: TGCGCCAGCAGCTTGGAAGGGGACACTTCCTACGAGCAGTACTTC. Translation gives CASSLEGDTSYEQYF.

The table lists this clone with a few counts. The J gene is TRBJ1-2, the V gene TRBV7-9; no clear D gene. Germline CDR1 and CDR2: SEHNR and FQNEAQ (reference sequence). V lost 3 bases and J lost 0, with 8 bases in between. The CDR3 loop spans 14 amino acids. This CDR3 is CASSFSSANYGYTF. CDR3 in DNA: TGTGCCAGCAGCTTCAGTTCAGCTAACTATGGCTACACCTTC.

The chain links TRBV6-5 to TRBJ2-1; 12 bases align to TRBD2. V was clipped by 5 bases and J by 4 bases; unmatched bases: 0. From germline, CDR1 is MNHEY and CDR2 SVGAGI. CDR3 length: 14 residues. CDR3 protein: CASSGLAGYNEQFF. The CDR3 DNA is TGTGCCAGCAGTGGACTAGCGGGATACAATGAGCAGTTCTTC.

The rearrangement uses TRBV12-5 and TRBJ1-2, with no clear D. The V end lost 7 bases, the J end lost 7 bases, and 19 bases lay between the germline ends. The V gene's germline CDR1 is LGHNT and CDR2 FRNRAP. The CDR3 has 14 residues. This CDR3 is CASAPGVEFGGYTF. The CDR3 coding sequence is TGTGCTAGTGCCCCCGGGGTGGAATTTGGTGGCTACACCTTC.

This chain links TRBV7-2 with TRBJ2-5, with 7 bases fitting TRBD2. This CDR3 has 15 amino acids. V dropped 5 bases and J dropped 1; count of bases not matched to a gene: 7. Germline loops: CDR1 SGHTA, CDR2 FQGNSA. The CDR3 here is CASSLVGGTQETQYF. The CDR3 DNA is TGTGCCAGCAGCCTAGTGGGGGGGACCCAAGAGACCCAGTACTTC.

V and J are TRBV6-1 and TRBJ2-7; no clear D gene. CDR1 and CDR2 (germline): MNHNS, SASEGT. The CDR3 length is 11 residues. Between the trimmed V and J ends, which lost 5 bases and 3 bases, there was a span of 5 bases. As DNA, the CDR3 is TGTGCCAGCAGTTTTAGCTACGAGCAGTACTTC. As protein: CASSFSYEQYF.

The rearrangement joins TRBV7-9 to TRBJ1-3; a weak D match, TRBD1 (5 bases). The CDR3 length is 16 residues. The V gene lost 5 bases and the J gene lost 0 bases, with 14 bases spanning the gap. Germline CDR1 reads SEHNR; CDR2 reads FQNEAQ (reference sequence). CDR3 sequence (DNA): TGTGCCAGCAGCCACCCGGGACTGCCCTCTGGAAACACCATATATTTT. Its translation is CASSHPGLPSGNTIYF.

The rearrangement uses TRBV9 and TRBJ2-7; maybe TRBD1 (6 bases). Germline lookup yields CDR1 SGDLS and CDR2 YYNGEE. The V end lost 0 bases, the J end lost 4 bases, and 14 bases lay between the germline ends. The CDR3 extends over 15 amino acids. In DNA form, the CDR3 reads TGTGCCAGCAGCGTAGACAGGGATGTCGCGTACGAGCAGTACTTC. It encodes CASSVDRDVAYEQYF.

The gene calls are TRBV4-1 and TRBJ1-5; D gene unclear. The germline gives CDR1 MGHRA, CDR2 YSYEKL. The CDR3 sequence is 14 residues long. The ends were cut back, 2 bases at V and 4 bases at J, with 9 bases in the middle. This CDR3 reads CASSQTVPNQPQHF. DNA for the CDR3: TGCGCCAGCAGCCAAACAGTCCCAAATCAGCCCCAGCATTTT.

CDR3 nucleotides: TGTGCCAGCACCCAGCGGGAGTCCTACAATGAGCAGTTCTTC. This encodes CASTQRESYNEQFF. The gene calls are TRBV6-5 and TRBJ2-1; 8 bases align to TRBD2. After removal of 7 bases from V and 1 base from J, the junction contained 3 bases not matched to a gene. This CDR3 is built from 14 residues. CDR1 and CDR2 from the germline V gene are MNHEY and SVGAGI.

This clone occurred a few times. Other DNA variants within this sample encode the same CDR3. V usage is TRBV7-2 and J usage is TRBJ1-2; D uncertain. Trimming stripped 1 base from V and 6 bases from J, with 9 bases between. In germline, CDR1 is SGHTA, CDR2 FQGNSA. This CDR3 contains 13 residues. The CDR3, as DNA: TGTGCCAGCAGCTTAGGGAGAGAGGATGGCTACACCTTC. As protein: CASSLGREDGYTF.

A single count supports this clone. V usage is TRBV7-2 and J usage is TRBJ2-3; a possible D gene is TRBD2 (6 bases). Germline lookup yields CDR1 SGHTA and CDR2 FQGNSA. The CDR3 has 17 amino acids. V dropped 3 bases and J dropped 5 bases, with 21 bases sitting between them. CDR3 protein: CASSFRTAGLSVDTQYF. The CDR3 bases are TGTGCCAGCAGCTTCCGGACGGCGGGACTTTCAGTAGATACGCAGTATTTT.

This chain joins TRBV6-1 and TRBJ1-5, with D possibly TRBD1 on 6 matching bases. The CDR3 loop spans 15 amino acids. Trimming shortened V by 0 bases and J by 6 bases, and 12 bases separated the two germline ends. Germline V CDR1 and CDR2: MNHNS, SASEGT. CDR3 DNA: TGTGCCAGCAGTGAAGCAAGGCAGGGGAGTCAGCCCCAGCATTTT. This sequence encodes CASSEARQGSQPQHF.

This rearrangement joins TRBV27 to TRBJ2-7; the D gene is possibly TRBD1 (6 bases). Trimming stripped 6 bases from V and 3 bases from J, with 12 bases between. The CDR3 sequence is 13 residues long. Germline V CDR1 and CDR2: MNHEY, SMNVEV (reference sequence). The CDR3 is CASRFGQSYEQYF. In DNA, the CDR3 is TGTGCCAGCAGATTTGGACAGAGCTACGAGCAGTACTTC.

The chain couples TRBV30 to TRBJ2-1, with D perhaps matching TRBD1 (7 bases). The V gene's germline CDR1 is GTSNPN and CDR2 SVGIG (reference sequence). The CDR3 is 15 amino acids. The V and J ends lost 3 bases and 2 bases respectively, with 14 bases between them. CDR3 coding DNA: TGTGCCTGGAGCCTAGGGGGCGGGACCTACAATGAGCAGTTCTTC. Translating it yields CAWSLGGGTYNEQFF.

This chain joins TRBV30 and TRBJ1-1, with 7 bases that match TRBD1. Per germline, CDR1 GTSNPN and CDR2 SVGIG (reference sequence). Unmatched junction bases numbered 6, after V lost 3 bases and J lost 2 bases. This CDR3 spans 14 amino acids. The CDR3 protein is CAWRSDRANTEAFF. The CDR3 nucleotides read TGTGCCTGGAGATCAGACAGGGCTAACACTGAAGCTTTCTTT. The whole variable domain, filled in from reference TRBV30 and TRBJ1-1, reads SQTIHQWPATLVQPVGSPLSLECTVEGTSNPNLYWYRQAAGRGLQLLFYSVGIGQISSEVPQNLSASRPQDRQFILSSKKLLLSDSGFYLCAWRSDRANTEAFFGQGTRLTVV.

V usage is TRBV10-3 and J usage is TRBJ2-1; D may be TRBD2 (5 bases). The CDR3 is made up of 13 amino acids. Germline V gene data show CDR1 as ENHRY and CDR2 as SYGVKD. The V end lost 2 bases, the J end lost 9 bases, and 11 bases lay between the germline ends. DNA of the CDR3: TGTGCCATCAGTGAGCAGGAACGGGGTGAGCAGTTCTTC. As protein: CAISEQERGEQFF.

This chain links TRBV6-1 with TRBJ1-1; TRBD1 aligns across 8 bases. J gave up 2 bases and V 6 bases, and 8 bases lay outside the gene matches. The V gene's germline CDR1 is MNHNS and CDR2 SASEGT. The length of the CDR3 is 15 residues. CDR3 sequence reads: CASSRSGQVNTEAFF. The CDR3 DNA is TGTGCCAGCAGCCGCTCGGGACAGGTCAACACTGAAGCTTTCTTT.

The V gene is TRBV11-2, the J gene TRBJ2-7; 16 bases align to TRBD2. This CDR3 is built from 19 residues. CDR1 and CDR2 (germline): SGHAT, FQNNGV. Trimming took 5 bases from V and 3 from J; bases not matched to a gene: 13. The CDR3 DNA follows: TGTGCCAGCAGCCTACCGGGACTAGCGGGGGGGCCTCCAGTCTACGAGCAGTACTTC. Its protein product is CASSLPGLAGGPPVYEQYF.

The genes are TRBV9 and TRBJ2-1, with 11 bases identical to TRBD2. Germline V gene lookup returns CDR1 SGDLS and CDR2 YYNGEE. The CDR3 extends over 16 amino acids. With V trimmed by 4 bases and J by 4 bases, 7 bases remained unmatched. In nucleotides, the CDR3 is TGTGCCAGCAGCCCCTCCGGGACTAGCGGATACAATGAGCAGTTCTTC. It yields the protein CASSPSGTSGYNEQFF.

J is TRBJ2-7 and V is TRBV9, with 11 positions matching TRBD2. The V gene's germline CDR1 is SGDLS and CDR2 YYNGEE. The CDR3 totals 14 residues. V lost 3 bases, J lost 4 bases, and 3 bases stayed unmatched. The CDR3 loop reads CASSAGTSGYEQYF. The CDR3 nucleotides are TGTGCCAGCAGCGCCGGGACTAGCGGATACGAGCAGTACTTC.

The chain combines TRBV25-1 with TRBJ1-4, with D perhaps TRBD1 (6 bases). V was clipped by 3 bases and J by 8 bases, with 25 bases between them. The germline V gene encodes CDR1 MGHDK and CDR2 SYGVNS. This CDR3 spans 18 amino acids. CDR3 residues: CASSDYGQPEGLREKLFF. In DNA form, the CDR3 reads TGTGCCAGCAGTGATTACGGACAGCCAGAGGGGCTTAGGGAAAAACTGTTTTTT.

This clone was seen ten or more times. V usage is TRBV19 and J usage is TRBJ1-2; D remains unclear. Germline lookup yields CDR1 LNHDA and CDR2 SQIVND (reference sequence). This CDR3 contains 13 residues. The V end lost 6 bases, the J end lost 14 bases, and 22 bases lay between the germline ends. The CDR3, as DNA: TGTGCCAGTAGCCCTGACAAGTCACTTCGGAATACCTTC. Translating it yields CASSPDKSLRNTF. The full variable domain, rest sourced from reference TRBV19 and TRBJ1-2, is DGGITQSPKYLFRKEGQNVTLSCEQNLNHDAMYWYRQDPGQGLRLIYYSQIVNDFQKGDIAEGYSVSREKKESFPLTVTSAQKNPTAFYLCASSPDKSLRNTFGSGTRLTVV.

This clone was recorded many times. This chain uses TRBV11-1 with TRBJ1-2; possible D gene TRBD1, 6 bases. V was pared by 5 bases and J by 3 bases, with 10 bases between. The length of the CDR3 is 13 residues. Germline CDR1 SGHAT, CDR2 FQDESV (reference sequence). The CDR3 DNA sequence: TGTGCCAGCAGCCAGACAGGTGACTATGGCTACACCTTC. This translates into CASSQTGDYGYTF.

The CDR3 DNA is TGTGCCAGCAGCTTAATCCGGACTAGCAGTAACAGGAACACCGGGGAGCTGTTTTTT. It codes for CASSLIRTSSNRNTGELFF. This rearrangement joins TRBV7-6 to TRBJ2-2, with 8 nucleotides matching TRBD2. The CDR3 runs to 19 residues. The germline V gene has CDR1 SGHVS and CDR2 FNYEAQ. J lost 1 base, V lost 2 bases, and 12 bases had no gene match. Full variable domain (outside the CDR3, taken from reference TRBV7-6 and TRBJ2-2): GAGVSQSPRYKVTKRGQDVALRCDPISGHVSLYWYRQALGQGPEFLTYFNYEAQQDKSGLPNDRFSAERPEGSISTLTIQRTEQRDSAMYRCASSLIRTSSNRNTGELFFGEGSRLTVL.

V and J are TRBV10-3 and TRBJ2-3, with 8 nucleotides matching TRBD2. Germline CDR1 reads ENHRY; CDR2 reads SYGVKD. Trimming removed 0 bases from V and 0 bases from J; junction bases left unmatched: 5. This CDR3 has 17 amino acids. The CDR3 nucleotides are TGTGCCATCAGTGAGTCGAGCCCGGGGGGGAGCACAGATACGCAGTATTTT. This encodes CAISESSPGGSTDTQYF.

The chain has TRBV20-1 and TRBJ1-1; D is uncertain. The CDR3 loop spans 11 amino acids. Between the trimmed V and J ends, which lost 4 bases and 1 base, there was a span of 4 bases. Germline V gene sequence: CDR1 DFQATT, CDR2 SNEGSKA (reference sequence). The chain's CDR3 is CSAKRNTEAFF. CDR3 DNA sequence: TGCAGTGCTAAGAGGAACACTGAAGCTTTCTTT.

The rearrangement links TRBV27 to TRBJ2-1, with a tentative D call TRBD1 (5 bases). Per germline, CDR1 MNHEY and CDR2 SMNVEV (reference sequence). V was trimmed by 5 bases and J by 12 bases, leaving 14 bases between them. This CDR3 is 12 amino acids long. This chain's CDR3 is CASSPYRLGQFF. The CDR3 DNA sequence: TGTGCCAGCAGTCCCTACAGGTTAGGGCAGTTCTTC.